This TCR beta chain is drawn from a study of T cells in Graves' hyperthyroidism and ophthalmopathy (dated by TCRdb to about 2019). A note on the overall study: Peripheral blood was sampled at the time of initial diagnosis, prior to any treatment. In roughly six Graves' hyperthyroidism patients, the study also compared T-cell repertoires from thyroid tissue with T-cell repertoires from blood. The 80 to 100 discovery patients were randomly divided into training and test sets at a 7:3 ratio. The paper reports TCR Vbeta CDR3 sequencing of over 120 peripheral blood samples: 40 or so ophthalmopathy, about 75 hyperthyroidism and about 17 progressor patients. Whether ophthalmopathy could be predicted prospectively was tested in an independent validation cohort made up of 18 to 20 hyperthyroidism patients plus 17 patients who later progressed to ophthalmopathy. To identify distinguishing TCR V-J signatures, a discovery cohort of 100 or so patients was used, comprising 43 with Graves' ophthalmopathy and some 60 with stable Graves' hyperthyroidism. After sampling, hyperthyroidism patients received methimazole starting at 30 mg daily, and ophthalmopathy patients received high-dose intravenous methylprednisolone. The paper's findings and limits, for the study overall: A model built on a 13 V-J signature distinguished ophthalmopathy from stable hyperthyroidism, reaching 85% to 90% sensitivity and about 81% specificity in cross-validation and 80%/75% in testing. Most expanded thyroid clonotypes (frequency above 0.001) were also detected in blood, suggesting blood repertoires may reflect thyroid immune responses. In validation, the model predicted progression to ophthalmopathy with over 65% sensitivity and roughly 75% specificity, a median of approximately 6.7 months before onset. No statistical method was used to set the sample size in advance, and investigators knew the group allocation.

TCR beta CDR3 regions were amplified from RNA transcripts. For the first round of RT-PCR on the TCR CDR3, the HTBI primer set was used together with the Qiagen OneStep RT-PCR kit. Libraries were constructed in a second round of multiplex PCR, after which size selection and purification were performed. Libraries were sequenced paired-end with 100 bp reads on an Illumina HiSeq2000. The authors' pipeline ran thus. SOAPnuke was used to process the raw data, throwing out any read that contained adapters or uncalled bases, had a mean Phred below 15, or lacked an exact constant-primer or identifier match. COPE v1.2.5 was used to merge the high-quality paired reads, and each unique nucleotide sequence was defined as a clonotype. MiTCR v1.1 was used to align the clonotypes against IMGT TRBV, TRBD and TRBJ reference segments. The analysis included only V-J combinations with a frequency above 0.0001, which together covered 99% to 99.2% of the repertoires. The TCS score was defined as F50 (clonal expansion) divided by E x V (chaos), with BLOSUM62-based TCRdist calculated between CDR3 peptides within each V-J. Welch's t-statistics and random forest reduced 514 V-J features to roughly 13, which were used in a naive Bayes classifier (R e1071). In-frame beta chains were kept once TCRdb had trimmed the public reads at Q25 with fastp and called clones with MiXCR. Each entry is one CDR3 protein sequence, shown with its most common DNA and genes. The V and J calls reflect TCRdb's pipeline rather than the authors' work. A total of about 740,000 distinct CDR3 sequences appear in this sample, about 15% of them only once. 9.5% to 13% of the sample goes to the ten largest clones.

Including cysteine and phenylalanine, the CDR3 has 16 amino acids. The read is trimmed to its CDR3 DNA, 48 bases read in frame from base 1. From a lookup of the germline V gene (reference sequence), CDR1 and CDR2 are LNHDA and SQIVND. V is reduced by 6 bases and J by 1 base, leaving a spacing of 18 bases between them. With respect to this clonotype: What this receptor recognizes is not known. Qualities for individual bases were not recorded, and no much larger clone is one base off.

Stable Graves' hyperthyroidism was defined as no progression to ophthalmopathy during 18 months of follow-up. Hyperthyroidism patients were aged 18 to 65 years and newly diagnosed, with disease duration of less than 2 months. The study excluded patients with uncontrolled infections, other autoimmune diseases, pregnancy or lactation. Diagnoses were based on clinical symptoms, serum thyroxine and TRAb, thyroid ultrasound and orbital computed tomography. Ficoll-Paque density gradient centrifugation was used to isolate PBMCs from about 10 ml of fresh peripheral blood. Trizol reagent was used to extract total RNA, and RNA quality was then checked on an Agilent 2100 Bioanalyzer.

This receptor was identified in a woman younger than 35 with Graves' hyperthyroidism. Sequenced sample: blood. The V gene is TRBV19 and the J gene is TRBJ1-1; TRBD1 is a weak D gene call, 5 bases matching. The base sequence is TGTGCCAGTAGCAGAATTCCGACAGACGCGAACACTGAAGCTTTCTTT. Its translation is CASSRIPTDANTEAFF. The CDR3, completed at both ends by the reference TRBV19 and TRBJ1-1 genes, gives the full variable domain DGGITQSPKYLFRKEGQNVTLSCEQNLNHDAMYWYRQDPGQGLRLIYYSQIVNDFQKGDIAEGYSVSREKKESFPLTVTSAQKNPTAFYLCASSRIPTDANTEAFFGQGTRLTVV.